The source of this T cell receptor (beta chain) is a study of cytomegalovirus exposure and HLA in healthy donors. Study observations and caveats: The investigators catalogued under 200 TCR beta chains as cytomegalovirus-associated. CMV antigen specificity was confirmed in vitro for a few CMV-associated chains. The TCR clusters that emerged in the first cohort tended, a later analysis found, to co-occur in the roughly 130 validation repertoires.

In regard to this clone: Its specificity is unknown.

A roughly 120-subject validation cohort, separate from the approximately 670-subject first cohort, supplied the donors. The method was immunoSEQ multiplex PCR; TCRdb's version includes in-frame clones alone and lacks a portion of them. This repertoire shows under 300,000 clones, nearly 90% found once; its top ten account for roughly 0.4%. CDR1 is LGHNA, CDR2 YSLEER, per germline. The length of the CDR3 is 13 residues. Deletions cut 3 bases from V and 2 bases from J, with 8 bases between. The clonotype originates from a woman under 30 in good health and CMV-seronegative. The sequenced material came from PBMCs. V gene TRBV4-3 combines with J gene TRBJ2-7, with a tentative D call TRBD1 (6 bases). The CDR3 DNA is TGCGCCAGCAGCCAGGACAGACCCTACGAGCAGTACTTC. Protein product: CASSQDRPYEQYF.